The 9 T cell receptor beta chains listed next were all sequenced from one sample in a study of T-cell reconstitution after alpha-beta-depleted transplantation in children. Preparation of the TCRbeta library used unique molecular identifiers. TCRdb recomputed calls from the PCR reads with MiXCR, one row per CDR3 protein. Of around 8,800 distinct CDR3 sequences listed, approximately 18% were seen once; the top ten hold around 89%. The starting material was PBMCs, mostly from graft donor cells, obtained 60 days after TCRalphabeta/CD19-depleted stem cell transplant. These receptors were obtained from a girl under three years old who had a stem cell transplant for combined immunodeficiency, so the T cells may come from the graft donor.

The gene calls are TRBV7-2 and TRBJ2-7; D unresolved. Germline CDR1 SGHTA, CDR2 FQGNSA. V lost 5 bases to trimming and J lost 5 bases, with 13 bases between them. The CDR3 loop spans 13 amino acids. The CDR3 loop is CASSRERAHEQYF. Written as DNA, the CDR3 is TGTGCCAGCAGCCGCGAAAGGGCGCACGAGCAGTACTTC.

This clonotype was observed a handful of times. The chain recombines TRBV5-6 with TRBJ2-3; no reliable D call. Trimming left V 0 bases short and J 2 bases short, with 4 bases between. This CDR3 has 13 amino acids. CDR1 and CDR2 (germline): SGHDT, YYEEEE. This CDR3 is CASSLVATDTQYF. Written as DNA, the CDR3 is TGTGCCAGCAGCTTGGTAGCCACAGATACGCAGTATTTT.

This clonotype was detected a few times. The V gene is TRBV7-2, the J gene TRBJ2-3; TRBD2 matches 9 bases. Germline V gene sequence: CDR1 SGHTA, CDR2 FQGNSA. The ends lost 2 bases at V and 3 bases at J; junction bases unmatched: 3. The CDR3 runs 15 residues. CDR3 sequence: CASSLNLAGTDTQYF. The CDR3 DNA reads TGTGCCAGCAGCTTAAACCTAGCGGGAACAGATACGCAGTATTTT.

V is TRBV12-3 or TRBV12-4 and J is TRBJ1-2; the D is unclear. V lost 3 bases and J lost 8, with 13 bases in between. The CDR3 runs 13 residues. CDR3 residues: CASSLVPGDGYTF. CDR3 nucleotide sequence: TGTGCCAGCAGTTTGGTGCCCGGAGACGGCTACACCTTC.

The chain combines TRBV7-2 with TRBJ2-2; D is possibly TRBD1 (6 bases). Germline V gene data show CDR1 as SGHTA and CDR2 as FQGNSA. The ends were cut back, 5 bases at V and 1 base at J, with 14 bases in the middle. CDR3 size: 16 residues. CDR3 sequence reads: CASSHYRVRNTGELFF. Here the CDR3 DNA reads TGTGCCAGCAGCCACTACAGGGTTCGGAACACCGGGGAGCTGTTTTTT.

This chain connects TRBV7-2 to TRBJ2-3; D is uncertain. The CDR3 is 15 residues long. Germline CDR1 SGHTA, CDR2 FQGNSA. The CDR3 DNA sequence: TGTGCACTCAGCGTAGTTTTTTCTAGCACAGATACGCAGTATTTT. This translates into CALSVVFSSTDTQYF. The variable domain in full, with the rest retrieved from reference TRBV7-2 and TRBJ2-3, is GAGVSQSPSNKVTEKGKDVELRCDPISGHTALYWYRQSLGQGLEFLIYFQGNSAPDKSGLPSDRFSAERTGGSVSTLTIQRTQQEDSAVYLCALSVVFSSTDTQYFGPGTRLTVL.

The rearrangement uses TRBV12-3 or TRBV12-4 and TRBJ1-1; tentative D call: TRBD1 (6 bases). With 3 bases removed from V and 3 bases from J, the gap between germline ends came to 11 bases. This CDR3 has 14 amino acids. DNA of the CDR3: TGTGCCAGCAGTTTTGGGGGGGCTTACACTGAAGCTTTCTTT. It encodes CASSFGGAYTEAFF.

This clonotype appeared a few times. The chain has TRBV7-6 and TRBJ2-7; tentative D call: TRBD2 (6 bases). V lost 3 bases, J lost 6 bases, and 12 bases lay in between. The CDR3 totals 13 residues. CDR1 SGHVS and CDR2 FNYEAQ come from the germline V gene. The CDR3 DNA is TGTGCCAGCAGCTTGCGACTAGGGTCCGAGCAGTACTTC. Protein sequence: CASSLRLGSEQYF.

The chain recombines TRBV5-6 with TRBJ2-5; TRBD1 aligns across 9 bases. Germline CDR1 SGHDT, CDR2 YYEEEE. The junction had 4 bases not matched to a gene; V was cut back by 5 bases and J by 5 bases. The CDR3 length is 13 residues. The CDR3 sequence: CASRNRGLETQYF. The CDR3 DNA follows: TGTGCCAGCAGAAACAGGGGGCTGGAGACCCAGTACTTC. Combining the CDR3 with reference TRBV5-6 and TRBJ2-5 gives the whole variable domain DAGVTQSPTHLIKTRGQQVTLRCSPKSGHDTVSWYQQALGQGPQFIFQYYEEEERQRGNFPDRFSGHQFPNYSSELNVNALLLGDSALYLCASRNRGLETQYFGPGTRLLVL.